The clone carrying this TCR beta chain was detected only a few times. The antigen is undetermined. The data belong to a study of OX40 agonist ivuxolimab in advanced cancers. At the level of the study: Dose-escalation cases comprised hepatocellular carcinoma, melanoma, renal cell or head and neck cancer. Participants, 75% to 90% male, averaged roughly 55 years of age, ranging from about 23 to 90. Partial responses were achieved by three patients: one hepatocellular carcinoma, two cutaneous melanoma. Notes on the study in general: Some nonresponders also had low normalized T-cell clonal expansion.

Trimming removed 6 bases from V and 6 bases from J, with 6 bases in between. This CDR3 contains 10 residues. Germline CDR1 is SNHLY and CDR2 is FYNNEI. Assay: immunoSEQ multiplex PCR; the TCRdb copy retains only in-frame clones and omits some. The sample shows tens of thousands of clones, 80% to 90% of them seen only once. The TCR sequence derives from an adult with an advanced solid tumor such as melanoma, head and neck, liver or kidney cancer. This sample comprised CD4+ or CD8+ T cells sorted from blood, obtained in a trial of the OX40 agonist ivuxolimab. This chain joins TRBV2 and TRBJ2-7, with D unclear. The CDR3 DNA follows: TGTGCCAGCAGCGGACGCGAGCAGTACTTC. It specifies CASSGREQYF.